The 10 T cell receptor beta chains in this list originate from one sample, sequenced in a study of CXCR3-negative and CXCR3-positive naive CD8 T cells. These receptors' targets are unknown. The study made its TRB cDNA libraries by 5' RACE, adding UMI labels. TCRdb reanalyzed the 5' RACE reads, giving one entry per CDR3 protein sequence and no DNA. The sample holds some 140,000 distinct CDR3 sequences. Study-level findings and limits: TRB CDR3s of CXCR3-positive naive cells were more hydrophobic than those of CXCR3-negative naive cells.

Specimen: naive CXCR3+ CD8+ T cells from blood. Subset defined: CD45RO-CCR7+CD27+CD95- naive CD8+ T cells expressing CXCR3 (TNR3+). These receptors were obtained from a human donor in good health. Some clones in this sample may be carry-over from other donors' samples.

CDR3: CASSLGRRGDYGYTF. The chain links TRBV13 to TRBJ1-2. The CDR3 is 15 residues long. Germline loops: CDR1 PRHDT, CDR2 FYEKMQ (reference sequence).

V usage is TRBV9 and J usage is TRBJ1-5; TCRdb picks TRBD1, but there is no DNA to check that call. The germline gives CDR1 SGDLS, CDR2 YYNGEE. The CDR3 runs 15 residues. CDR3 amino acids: CASSESGGAGQPQHF.

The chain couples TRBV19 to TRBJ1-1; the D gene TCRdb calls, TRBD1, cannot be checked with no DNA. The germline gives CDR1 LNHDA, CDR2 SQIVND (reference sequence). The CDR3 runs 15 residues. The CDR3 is CASSFAGAWNTEAFF. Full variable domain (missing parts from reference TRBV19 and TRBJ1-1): DGGITQSPKYLFRKEGQNVTLSCEQNLNHDAMYWYRQDPGQGLRLIYYSQIVNDFQKGDIAEGYSVSREKKESFPLTVTSAQKNPTAFYLCASSFAGAWNTEAFFGQGTRLTVV.

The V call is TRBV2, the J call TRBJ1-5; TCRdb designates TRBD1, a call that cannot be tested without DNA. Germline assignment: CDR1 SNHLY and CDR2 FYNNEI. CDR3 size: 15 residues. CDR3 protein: CASSVPGGANQPQHF.

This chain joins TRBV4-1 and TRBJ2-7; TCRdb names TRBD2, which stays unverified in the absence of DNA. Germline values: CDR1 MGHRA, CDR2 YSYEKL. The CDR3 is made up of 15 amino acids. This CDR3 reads CASSRGEGGVYEQYF.

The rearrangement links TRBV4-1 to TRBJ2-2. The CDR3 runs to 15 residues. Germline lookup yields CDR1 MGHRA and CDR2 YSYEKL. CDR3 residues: CASSQEGGNTGELFF.

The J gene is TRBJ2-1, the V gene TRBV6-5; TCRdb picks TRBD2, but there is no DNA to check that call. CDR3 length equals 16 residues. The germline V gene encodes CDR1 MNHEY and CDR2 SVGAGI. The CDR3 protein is CASKILAGGYYNEQFF.

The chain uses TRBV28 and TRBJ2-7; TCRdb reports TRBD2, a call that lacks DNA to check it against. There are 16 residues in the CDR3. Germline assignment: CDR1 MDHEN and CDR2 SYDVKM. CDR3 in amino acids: CASSSRTSGGYYEQYF.

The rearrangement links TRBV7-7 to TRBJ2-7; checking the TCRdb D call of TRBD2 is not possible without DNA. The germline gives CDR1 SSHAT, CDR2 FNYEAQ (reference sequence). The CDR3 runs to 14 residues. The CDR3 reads CASSLLAGGYEQYF. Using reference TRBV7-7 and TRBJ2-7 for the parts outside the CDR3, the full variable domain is GAGVSQSPRYKVTKRGQDVTLRCDPISSHATLYWYQQALGQGPEFLTYFNYEAQPDKSGLPSDRFSAERPEGSISTLTIQRTEQRDSAMYRCASSLLAGGYEQYFGPGTRLTVT.

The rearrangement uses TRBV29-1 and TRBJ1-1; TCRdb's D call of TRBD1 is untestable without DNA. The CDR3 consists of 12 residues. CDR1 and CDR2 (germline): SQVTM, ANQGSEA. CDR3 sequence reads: CSAEDRDLEAFF. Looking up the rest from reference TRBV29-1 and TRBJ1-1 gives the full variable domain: SAVISQKPSRDICQRGTSLTIQCQVDSQVTMMFWYRQQPGQSLTLIATANQGSEATYESGFVIDKFPISRPNLTFSTLTVSNMSPEDSSIYLCSAEDRDLEAFFGQGTRLTVV.